The entry below describes one TCR beta chain. Its specificity is unknown. Germline V gene lookup returns CDR1 LGHNA and CDR2 YNFKEQ. The CDR3 spans 15 residues. Repertoires were generated with immunoSEQ multiplex PCR, while TCRdb's copy carries only in-frame clones and drops some. The data hold 65,000 or so clones, with approximately 80% observed a single time. The entry originates in a study of OX40 agonist ivuxolimab in advanced cancers. As for the study in general: Patients achieving partial responses numbered three: one hepatocellular carcinoma case and two cutaneous melanoma cases.

Study-wide findings and caveats: Low normalized T-cell clonal expansion was additionally recorded for some nonresponders. The antigen specificity of the peripheral T cells (those that were expanded) was not determined.

The TCR comes from an adult with an advanced solid tumor such as melanoma, head and neck, liver or kidney cancer. V usage is TRBV4-2 and J usage is TRBJ2-5, with TRBD1 matching over 9 bases. TRBJ2-7 matches the DNA end more closely, so the J call is doubtful. The sample in question was CD4+ or CD8+ T cells sorted from blood, obtained in a trial of the OX40 agonist ivuxolimab. This CDR3 is CASSQDQTGGYEQYF. The CDR3 DNA sequence: TGTGCCAGCAGCCAAGATCAGACAGGGGGCTACGAGCAGTACTTC.